The clone carrying this T cell receptor (beta chain) was seen only once. What it binds is unknown. TCRs were amplified from approximately 600 ng gDNA of bulk tumor per sample. Several widely spaced biopsies per primary tumor were taken during surgery. The study cohort was described as untreated, and its members had newly diagnosed non-small cell lung cancer. They went on to have curative surgery. This sample stems from a study of immune heterogeneity within non-small cell lung tumors. General observations from the study: Each patient largely had their own distinct set of high-frequency T-cell receptor beta clonotypes. Alongside site-unique high-frequency clones, identical dominant CDR3 beta clonotypes recurred across tumor sites within a patient.

CDR3 length equals 17 residues. The trim removed 1 base at V and 2 bases at J, leaving 7 bases unmatched. Germline V gene sequence: CDR1 MDHEN, CDR2 SYDVKM. Multiplex PCR with 32 V and 13 J primers amplified TCR beta CDR3. Via MiXCR, TCRdb re-called the multiplex PCR reads, giving one row per CDR3 protein. The data contain about 10,000 distinct CDR3 sequences, around 17% of them singletons. The rearrangement uses TRBV28 and TRBJ1-5; TRBD1 matches at 8 bases. Sequenced material: lung tumor tissue. The origin of this receptor is a man aged 35 to 55 with non-small cell lung cancer. CDR3 amino acids: CASSLSTGAGGNQPQHF. In nucleotides, the CDR3 is TGTGCCAGCAGTTTATCGACAGGGGCGGGGGGCAATCAGCCCCAGCATTTT.